Below, one T cell receptor (beta chain) is given with its context. TCRdb called clones again from the PCR reads with MiXCR. Counted here are about 4,300 clones, around 35% occurring once; the ten biggest clones make up approximately 19%. These data originate in a study of metastatic and nonmetastatic thyroid tumors. No treatment had been given to any patient before thyroid surgery. The CDR3 is 14 amino acids. Between the trimmed V and J ends, which lost 6 bases and 6 bases, there was a span of 17 bases. In germline, CDR1 is MDHEN, CDR2 SYDVKM. The source material was adjacent normal tissue. This clonotype originated in a female donor with papillary thyroid cancer or a benign thyroid nodule (not recorded which). Some clones in this sample may be carry-over from other donors' samples. This chain connects TRBV28 to TRBJ1-2, with D unclear. The CDR3 DNA sequence: TGTGCCAGCAGCCCTGCCGGGCCTACTCATGGCTACACCTTC. It yields the protein CASSPAGPTHGYTF.